The rows below give T cell receptor beta chains drawn from one sample of a study of cytomegalovirus exposure and HLA in healthy donors. The method was immunoSEQ multiplex PCR; TCRdb's version includes in-frame clones alone and lacks a portion of them. Of tens of thousands of clones in the sample, approximately 72% are singletons; the top ten hold roughly 50%. Sequenced: PBMCs. These receptors were collected from a man aged 50 to 59 in good health and CMV-seropositive. Each CDR3 is given with its conserved first and last residue. The D gene is left open where the match is weak. Not all rows give a size; the values are once, few, many and, for expanded clones, a class.

D: TRBD1
V: TRBV6-5
size: NA
J: TRBJ1-5
DNA: TGTGCCAGCAGGCCGGGGACAGGGTTTGGTCAGCCCCAGCATTTT
CDR3: CASRPGTGFGQPQHF

D: TRBD1
V: TRBV6-6
size: NA
J: TRBJ2-7
DNA: TGTGCCAGCAGTGACAGGGGGCCGGGCGAGCAGTACTTC
CDR3: CASSDRGPGEQYF

D: TRBD1
V: TRBV5-6
size: NA
J: TRBJ1-1
DNA: TGTGCCAGCAGCTTGAAAATGGCTGGGACAGGAGGAACTGAAGCTTTCTTT
CDR3: CASSLKMAGTGGTEAFF

D: TRBD2
V: TRBV7-2
size: NA
J: TRBJ2-2
DNA: TGTGCCAGCAGCTCCCGGGGAGGGGCCACCGGGGAGCTGTTTTTT
CDR3: CASSSRGGATGELFF

D: TRBD1
V: TRBV7-2
size: NA
J: TRBJ1-6
DNA: TGTGCCAGCAGGGGAACCGGGACAGACTATAATTCACCCCTCCACTTT
CDR3: CASRGTGTDYNSPLHF

D: NA
V: TRBV7-9
size: few
J: TRBJ1-2
DNA: TGTGCCAGCAGTCCCGGGGGGTATGGCTACACCTTC
CDR3: CASSPGGYGYTF

D: NA
V: TRBV7-2
size: NA
J: TRBJ1-2
DNA: TGTGCCAGCAGCTTAGCATACGGTTCCTATGGCTACACCTTC
CDR3: CASSLAYGSYGYTF

D: NA
V: TRBV5-1
size: few
J: TRBJ1-1
DNA: TGCGCCAGCAGGCCAACCGCAGGGTCTGAAGCTTTCTTT
CDR3: CASRPTAGSEAFF

D: TRBD1
V: TRBV7-9
size: NA
J: TRBJ1-6
DNA: TGTGCCAGCATCATACAGGGGCGGAATTCACCCCTCCACTTT
CDR3: CASIIQGRNSPLHF

D: TRBD2
V: TRBV7-9
size: NA
J: TRBJ2-1
DNA: TGTTCCAGCAGCCTATCCCCCACTAGCGACTATTTACAAGATGAGCAGTTCTTC
CDR3: CSSSLSPTSDYLQDEQFF

D: TRBD1
V: TRBV15
size: NA
J: TRBJ1-2
DNA: TGTGCCACCAGCCGCCGGACAGGACGTGGCGGCTACACCTTC
CDR3: CATSRRTGRGGYTF

D: NA
V: TRBV30
size: NA
J: TRBJ2-6
DNA: TGTGCCTGGAGTGTTTTTGGTCAAGCAGGGGCCAACGTCCTGACTTTC
CDR3: CAWSVFGQAGANVLTF

D: NA
V: TRBV6-1
size: NA
J: TRBJ2-2
DNA: TGTGCCAGCTGGGGGCCTGACACCGGGGAGCTGTTTTTT
CDR3: CASWGPDTGELFF

D: TRBD1
V: TRBV2
size: NA
J: TRBJ1-3
DNA: TGTGCCAGTCAGGACAGGACTAACTCTGGAAACACCATATATTTT
CDR3: CASQDRTNSGNTIYF

D: TRBD1
V: TRBV30
size: few
J: TRBJ2-7
DNA: TGTGCCTGGAGTGGGGACAGCTCCTACGAGCAGTACTTC
CDR3: CAWSGDSSYEQYF

D: NA
V: TRBV21-1
size: NA
J: TRBJ2-7
DNA: TGTGCCAGCAGCAAACCGTGTTCTCCGAGCGAGAGCTACGAGCAGTACTTC
CDR3: CASSKPCSPSESYEQYF

D: TRBD1
V: TRBV27
size: NA
J: TRBJ2-5
DNA: TGTGCCAGCAGTACGATCGGGACAGGGGCTTGGGAGACCCAGTACTTC
CDR3: CASSTIGTGAWETQYF

D: NA
V: TRBV13
size: NA
J: TRBJ2-2
DNA: TGTGCCAGCAGCTTAGCACAGGGTAACACCGGGGAGCTGTTTTTT
CDR3: CASSLAQGNTGELFF

D: NA
V: TRBV5-4
size: NA
J: TRBJ1-1
DNA: TGTGCCAGCACCCTCGAGGCCAGCATGAACACTGAAGCTTTCTTT
CDR3: CASTLEASMNTEAFF

D: TRBD1
V: TRBV19
size: NA
J: TRBJ2-1
DNA: TGTGCCAGTAGCCCCCTTCCCGGGACAGTTTACAATGAGCAGTTCTTC
CDR3: CASSPLPGTVYNEQFF

D: NA
V: TRBV19
size: NA
J: TRBJ1-5
DNA: TGTGCCAGTAGTATCCGGGTAAATCAGCCCCAGCATTTT
CDR3: CASSIRVNQPQHF

D: TRBD1
V: TRBV6-1
size: NA
J: TRBJ1-1
DNA: TGTGCCAGCAGTCGGACAGGGGGCAAGGACACTGAAGCTTTCTTT
CDR3: CASSRTGGKDTEAFF

D: NA
V: TRBV27
size: NA
J: TRBJ1-1
DNA: TGTGCCAGCAGTCCGTCGCCCCTAGCCAGTAACACTGAAGCTTTCTTT
CDR3: CASSPSPLASNTEAFF

D: TRBD2
V: TRBV7-2
size: NA
J: TRBJ2-1
DNA: TGTGCCAGCAGCTTAGGGACTAGCGGTCGCAATGAGCAGTTCTTC
CDR3: CASSLGTSGRNEQFF

D: NA
V: TRBV27
size: NA
J: TRBJ1-2
DNA: TGTGCCAGCAGTTTCCCCGGGGGGGCGGGGGGCTACACCTTC
CDR3: CASSFPGGAGGYTF

D: TRBD1
V: TRBV19
size: NA
J: TRBJ1-1
DNA: TGTGCCAGTAGTCGGGACAGGAGGAACACTGAAGCTTTCTTT
CDR3: CASSRDRRNTEAFF

D: NA
V: TRBV28
size: NA
J: TRBJ2-7
DNA: TGTGCCAGCGGTAACGGGATGGTGGGTAGTTACGAGCAGTACTTC
CDR3: CASGNGMVGSYEQYF

D: TRBD1
V: TRBV10-2
size: NA
J: TRBJ1-4
DNA: TGCGCCAGCAGTGAGTCCGGGACAGGTGACGCGGGAAAACTGTTTTTT
CDR3: CASSESGTGDAGKLFF

D: TRBD1
V: TRBV19
size: NA
J: TRBJ2-7
DNA: TGTGCCAGTAGTCCCCGGACAGGGGCCCACGAGCAGTACTTC
CDR3: CASSPRTGAHEQYF

D: NA
V: TRBV6-1
size: once
J: TRBJ1-3
DNA: TGTGCCAGCAGTGAAAGCACGGTTGGAAACACCATATATTTT
CDR3: CASSESTVGNTIYF

D: NA
V: TRBV11-2
size: NA
J: TRBJ2-2
DNA: TGTGCCAGCAGCCGGGGGAACACCGGGGAGCTGTTTTTT
CDR3: CASSRGNTGELFF

D: NA
V: TRBV9
size: NA
J: TRBJ2-2
DNA: TGTGCCAGCAGCTCCCAGGGGCTCACCGGGGAGCTGTTTTTT
CDR3: CASSSQGLTGELFF

D: TRBD2
V: TRBV9
size: NA
J: TRBJ2-3
DNA: TGTGCCAGCAGCCAGACTAGCGGAAGCACAGATACGCAGTATTTT
CDR3: CASSQTSGSTDTQYF

D: NA
V: TRBV4-2
size: NA
J: TRBJ1-2
DNA: TGTGCCAGCAGCCCTCAGGGCCCGGATGGCTACACCTTC
CDR3: CASSPQGPDGYTF

D: TRBD2
V: TRBV7-2
size: once
J: TRBJ2-1
DNA: TGTGCCAGCAGCTTAGGACTAGCGGGGGGGGACAATGAGCAGTTCTTC
CDR3: CASSLGLAGGDNEQFF

D: TRBD1
V: TRBV6-6
size: NA
J: TRBJ2-5
DNA: TGTGCCAGCAGGCCAGGGACAGCCCAAGAGACCCAGTACTTC
CDR3: CASRPGTAQETQYF

D: NA
V: TRBV5-8
size: NA
J: TRBJ1-1
DNA: TGTGCCAGCAGCTTGGAAGGACAGTCAAACACTGAAGCTTTCTTT
CDR3: CASSLEGQSNTEAFF

D: TRBD1
V: TRBV2
size: few
J: TRBJ2-7
DNA: TGTGCCAGCAGAGGGGACAGGGCATACTCCTACGAGCAGTACTTC
CDR3: CASRGDRAYSYEQYF

D: TRBD2
V: TRBV13
size: once
J: TRBJ2-7
DNA: TGTGCCAGCAGCAGGGGACTAGCGGGAATGTACGAGCAGTACTTC
CDR3: CASSRGLAGMYEQYF

D: TRBD2
V: TRBV30
size: NA
J: TRBJ2-1
DNA: TGTGCCTGGAGTGTCTCGCGGGAGGTCAACAATGAGCAGTTCTTC
CDR3: CAWSVSREVNNEQFF

D: NA
V: TRBV4-3
size: NA
J: TRBJ2-7
DNA: TGCGCCAGCAGCCAAGATCCACGGGGGAGCTCCCACGAGCAGTACTTC
CDR3: CASSQDPRGSSHEQYF

D: TRBD1
V: TRBV19
size: NA
J: TRBJ2-3
DNA: TGTGCCAGTAGCCCGGATGGGACAGGGAGCACAGATACGCAGTATTTT
CDR3: CASSPDGTGSTDTQYF

D: NA
V: TRBV6-5
size: NA
J: TRBJ1-5
DNA: TGTGCCAGCGGCCGGGTCGAGCCCCAGCATTTT
CDR3: CASGRVEPQHF

D: NA
V: TRBV28
size: NA
J: TRBJ1-5
DNA: TGTGCCAGCAGTTTCGTGCAGGGGCGGGCTCAGCCCCAGCATTTT
CDR3: CASSFVQGRAQPQHF

D: NA
V: TRBV11-2
size: NA
J: TRBJ2-3
DNA: TGTGCCAGCAGCTTAGATGGGGCCTGGACAGATACGCAGTATTTT
CDR3: CASSLDGAWTDTQYF

D: NA
V: TRBV18
size: NA
J: TRBJ2-2
DNA: TGTGCCAGCTCACCAGCTGGGGCCACCGGGGAGCTGTTTTTT
CDR3: CASSPAGATGELFF

D: TRBD1
V: TRBV5-1
size: few
J: TRBJ2-3
DNA: TGCGCCAGCGGACCGGGACAGGTGATAGATACGCAGTATTTT
CDR3: CASGPGQVIDTQYF

D: NA
V: TRBV6-1
size: NA
J: TRBJ1-2
DNA: TGTGCCAGCAGTGAAGCGAACAGGGTTGGATATGGCTACACCTTC
CDR3: CASSEANRVGYGYTF

D: NA
V: TRBV5-8
size: NA
J: TRBJ2-3
DNA: TGTGCCAGCAGGGTCCACCCTAGCGGCACAGATACGCAGTATTTT
CDR3: CASRVHPSGTDTQYF

D: NA
V: TRBV18
size: NA
J: TRBJ2-7
DNA: TGTGCCAGCTCACCAGGGACTGGCGACGAGCAGTACTTC
CDR3: CASSPGTGDEQYF

D: TRBD1
V: TRBV15
size: few
J: TRBJ2-5
DNA: TGTGCCACCAGGAGGACAGGGGAAGAGACCCAGTACTTC
CDR3: CATRRTGEETQYF

D: TRBD2
V: TRBV28
size: NA
J: TRBJ2-7
DNA: TGTGCCAGCAGTCCGAGGGGCGGGGGGGCCTACGAGCAGTACTTC
CDR3: CASSPRGGGAYEQYF

D: TRBD1
V: TRBV5-4
size: NA
J: TRBJ2-7
DNA: TGTGCCAGCAGGGTACAGGGGGCGAGGGAGCAGTACTTC
CDR3: CASRVQGAREQYF

D: NA
V: TRBV27
size: NA
J: TRBJ2-3
DNA: TGTGCCAGCAGTCTTGTCCGGGCAGGGGCTGGAGATACGCAGTATTTT
CDR3: CASSLVRAGAGDTQYF